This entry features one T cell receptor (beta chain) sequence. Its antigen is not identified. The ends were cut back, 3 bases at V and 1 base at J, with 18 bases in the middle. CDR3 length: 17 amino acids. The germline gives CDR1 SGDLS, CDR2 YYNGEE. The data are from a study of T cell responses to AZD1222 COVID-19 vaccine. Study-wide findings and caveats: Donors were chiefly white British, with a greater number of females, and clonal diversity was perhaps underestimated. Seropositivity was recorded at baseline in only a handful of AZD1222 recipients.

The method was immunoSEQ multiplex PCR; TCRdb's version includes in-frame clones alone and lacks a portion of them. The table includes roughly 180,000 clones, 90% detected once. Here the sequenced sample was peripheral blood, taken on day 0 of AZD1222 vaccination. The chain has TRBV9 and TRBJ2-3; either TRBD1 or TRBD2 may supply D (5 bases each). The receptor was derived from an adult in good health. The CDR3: CASSGGTGNRGTDTQYF. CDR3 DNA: TGTGCCAGCAGCGGAGGGACGGGTAACCGGGGCACAGATACGCAGTATTTT. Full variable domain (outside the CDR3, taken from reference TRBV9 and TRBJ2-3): DSGVTQTPKHLITATGQRVTLRCSPRSGDLSVYWYQQSLDQGLQFLIQYYNGEERAKGNILERFSAQQFPDLHSELNLSSLELGDSALYFCASSGGTGNRGTDTQYFGPGTRLTVL.